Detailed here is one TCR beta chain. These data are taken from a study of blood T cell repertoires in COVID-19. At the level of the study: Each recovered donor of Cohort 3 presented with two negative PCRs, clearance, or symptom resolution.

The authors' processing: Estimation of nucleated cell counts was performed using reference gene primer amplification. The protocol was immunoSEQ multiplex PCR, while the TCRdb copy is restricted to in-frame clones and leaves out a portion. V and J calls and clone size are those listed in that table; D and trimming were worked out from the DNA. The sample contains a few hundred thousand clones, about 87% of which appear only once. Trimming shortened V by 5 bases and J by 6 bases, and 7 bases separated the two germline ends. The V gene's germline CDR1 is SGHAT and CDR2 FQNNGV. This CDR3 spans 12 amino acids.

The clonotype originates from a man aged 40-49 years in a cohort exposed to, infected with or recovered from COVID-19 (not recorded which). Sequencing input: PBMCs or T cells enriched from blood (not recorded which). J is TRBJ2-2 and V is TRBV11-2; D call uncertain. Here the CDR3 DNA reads TGTGCCAGCAGCCCCCAGGCCGGGGAGCTGTTTTTT. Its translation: CASSPQAGELFF.